Reported below is one TCR beta chain. Antigen: not known. These data are taken from a study of CD4 T cells in relation to SARS-CoV-2 and coronaviruses. For the study at large: TCR beta CDR3s were sequenced after roughly ten-day antigen culture of PBMCs. The negative reference was HIV-1 Nef peptide pool or peptide-free culture.

Only in-frame clones appear in the TCRdb table, and some are missing; sequencing was by immunoSEQ multiplex PCR. The sample has about 18,000 clones, around 80% seen once. CD4+ T cells from unexposed donors were obtained before the COVID-19 pandemic (2011-2018). After 10 to 11 days of culture, CD4+ T cells were isolated. Testing used SARS-CoV-2 S/N and four cold-coronavirus spikes on unexposed-donor CD4+ T cells, cells permitting. Sequenced material: CD4+ T cells from PBMCs, cultured in vitro. The origin of this receptor is a human donor in good health.

The DNA for the CDR3 is TGTGCCAGCGAGGGGAGTGAGGCTGACACTGAAGCTTTCTTT. It is translated as CASEGSEADTEAFF. This chain connects TRBV6-6 to TRBJ1-1; D is perhaps TRBD1 (5 bases). The germline V gene encodes CDR1 MNHNY and CDR2 SVGAGI (reference sequence). This CDR3 spans 14 amino acids. The V end lost 8 bases, the J end lost 3 bases, and 16 bases lay between the germline ends.